This entry lists 27 T cell receptor beta chains sequenced from one sample in a study of radiation and T cells in renal cell carcinoma. Treatment reported: 15 Gy SBRT to primary tumor, nephrectomy 4 weeks later. Measured with immunoSEQ multiplex PCR; TCRdb has only the in-frame clones, and not every one. The sample has 15,000 to 20,000 clones, roughly 50% seen once. The sequencing used tumor tissue, collected from a patient whose treatment included radiotherapy and nephrectomy. The receptors shown here come from a woman aged 55-70 years with renal cell carcinoma.

This clone was seen a handful of times. This chain links TRBV5-8 with TRBJ1-5, with a weak D call TRBD1 (6 bases). Trimming removed 4 bases at V and 1 base at J, with 18 bases between. Germline values: CDR1 SGHTS, CDR2 YDEGEE. This CDR3 contains 17 residues. The CDR3 protein is CASSPTWGRGSNQPQHF. In nucleotides, the CDR3 is TGTGCCAGCAGCCCAACATGGGGCAGGGGAAGCAATCAGCCCCAGCATTTT.

The V call is TRBV7-3, the J call TRBJ2-2; D is uncertain. The CDR3 is 16 amino acids. Germline V CDR1 and CDR2: SGHTA, FQGTGA. V was cut by 5 bases and J by 0 bases, with 13 bases left in between. The CDR3 DNA sequence: TGTGCCAGCAGCCTCTTGTGGGATTCGAACACCGGGGAGCTGTTTTTT. This sequence encodes CASSLLWDSNTGELFF.

The genes are TRBV4-1 and TRBJ1-6; D might be TRBD1 (5 bases). The V end lost 1 base, the J end lost 10 bases, and 20 bases lay between the germline ends. This CDR3 spans 17 amino acids. CDR1 and CDR2 (germline): MGHRA, YSYEKL. The CDR3 DNA sequence: TGCGCCAGCAGCCAAGGTGCCAGACGTGGGGGGGGGTCACCCCTCCACTTT. Its translation: CASSQGARRGGGSPLHF.

The chain recombines TRBV18 with TRBJ1-2, with D perhaps matching TRBD1 (6 bases). V shed 2 bases and J shed 8 bases, with 21 bases lying between them. The CDR3 length is 16 residues. Per the germline V gene, CDR1 is KGHSH and CDR2 is LQKENI. The CDR3 loop is CASSPGVDRLKSGYTF. For the CDR3, the DNA is TGTGCCAGCTCACCAGGGGTCGACAGGCTAAAATCGGGCTACACCTTC.

This clone occurred once. The J gene is TRBJ2-7, the V gene TRBV6-6, with 12 bases matching TRBD2. The V and J ends lost 4 bases and 2 bases, in that order; junction bases with no gene match: 6. Germline assignment: CDR1 MNHNY and CDR2 SVGAGI (reference sequence). This CDR3 has 16 amino acids. The CDR3 spells CASSFPTSGSPYEQYF. The CDR3 region has the DNA TGTGCCAGCAGTTTTCCGACTAGCGGGAGCCCCTACGAGCAGTACTTC.

The chain carries TRBV19 and TRBJ2-2, with 10 bases identical to TRBD1. This CDR3 has 16 residues. Trimming cost V 6 bases and J 5 bases; bases outside gene matches: 9. Per germline, CDR1 LNHDA and CDR2 SQIVND (reference sequence). For the CDR3, the DNA is TGTGCCAGTAGGAACGGACAGGGGGTATTGACCGGGGAGCTGTTTTTT. This gives the protein CASRNGQGVLTGELFF.

The chain joins TRBV7-6 to TRBJ1-2, with D maybe TRBD1 (6 bases). Per germline, CDR1 SGHVS and CDR2 FNYEAQ. V lost 3 bases to trimming and J lost 5 bases, with 10 bases between them. The CDR3 length is 13 residues. For the CDR3, the DNA is TGTGCCAGCAGCTTCCCAGGGGAATATGGCTACACCTTC. Translated: CASSFPGEYGYTF.

The V call is TRBV5-6, the J call TRBJ1-1, with D possibly TRBD1 on 6 matching bases. This CDR3 has 16 residues. CDR1 is SGHDT and CDR2 is YYEEEE in the germline V gene. Trimming took 4 bases from V and 5 from J, leaving 21 bases between them. The CDR3 sequence is CASSPFWGGAGTEAFF. The DNA of the CDR3 is TGTGCCAGCAGCCCATTTTGGGGGGGGGCAGGTACTGAAGCTTTCTTT. The full variable domain, in which reference TRBV5-6 and TRBJ1-1 provide the parts outside the CDR3, is DAGVTQSPTHLIKTRGQQVTLRCSPKSGHDTVSWYQQALGQGPQFIFQYYEEEERQRGNFPDRFSGHQFPNYSSELNVNALLLGDSALYLCASSPFWGGAGTEAFFGQGTRLTVV.

This clone has only a few counts. CDR3 region: CSVIRSGVGEQFF. CDR3 nucleotide sequence: TGCAGCGTTATTAGATCAGGGGTAGGTGAGCAGTTCTTC. The rearrangement links TRBV29-1 to TRBJ2-1; D might be TRBD1 (6 bases). Looked up from germline, CDR1 is SQVTM and CDR2 is ANQGSEA. V lost 5 bases to trimming and J lost 9 bases, with 17 bases between them. The CDR3 has 13 residues.

As to this clone: One end of the junction fails to match germline, which may point to a read error. The chain has TRBV6-5 and TRBJ1-6; D remains unclear. Germline V CDR1 and CDR2: MNHEY, SVGAGI. CDR3 length: 12 amino acids. The CDR3 here is CASSVNNPPLHF. The CDR3, as DNA: TGTGCCAGCAGTGTAAATAATCCACCCCTCCACTTT.

This sequence joins TRBV5-4 and TRBJ1-2; 9 nucleotides match TRBD1. The germline CDR1 and CDR2 sequences are SGHNT and YYREEE (reference sequence). The trim removed 5 bases at V and 6 bases at J, leaving 5 bases unmatched. This CDR3 is 13 amino acids long. In DNA form, the CDR3 reads TGTGCCAGCAGGGAACAGGGGGCGGATGGCTACACCTTC. The encoded protein is CASREQGADGYTF.

This clone was detected many times. The rearrangement uses TRBV6-4 and TRBJ2-2, with D perhaps TRBD2 (5 bases). This CDR3 has 13 residues. Germline-derived CDR1 and CDR2 are MRHNA and SNTAGT. The ends were cut back, 3 bases at V and 7 bases at J, with 9 bases in the middle. The DNA of the CDR3 is TGTGCCAGCAGTGATGAGGGTGTCGGGGAGCTGTTTTTT. This sequence encodes CASSDEGVGELFF.

This clone appeared a few times. V gene TRBV13 combines with J gene TRBJ1-5, with D possibly TRBD1 on 5 matching bases. V was trimmed by 5 bases and J by 8 bases, leaving 10 bases between them. The CDR3 runs 12 residues. Germline CDR1 is PRHDT and CDR2 is FYEKMQ (reference sequence). In nucleotides, the CDR3 is TGTGCCAGCAGCCGGCGAGGGGAGCCCCAGCATTTT. Protein product: CASSRRGEPQHF.

The chain recombines TRBV5-1 with TRBJ1-2, with TRBD1 matching over 7 bases. Germline V gives CDR1 SGHRS, CDR2 YFSETQ. CDR3 length: 14 amino acids. With V trimmed by 4 bases and J by 6 bases, 9 bases remained unmatched. In nucleotides, the CDR3 is TGCGCCAGCAGCCGTAGGGAGGGGGCAGATGGCTACACCTTC. It codes for CASSRREGADGYTF.

This CDR3 is CASSPPQGERGYTF. CDR3 sequence (DNA): TGTGCCAGCTCACCACCGCAGGGTGAGAGGGGCTACACCTTC. This chain joins TRBV18 and TRBJ1-2, with D maybe TRBD1 (5 bases). From germline, CDR1 is KGHSH and CDR2 LQKENI. Between the trimmed V and J ends, which lost 0 bases and 8 bases, there was a span of 13 bases. The CDR3 totals 14 residues. Drawing the rest from reference TRBV18 and TRBJ1-2, the complete variable domain is NAGVMQNPRHLVRRRGQEARLRCSPMKGHSHVYWYRQLPEEGLKFMVYLQKENIIDESGMPKERFSAEFPKEGPSILRIQQVVRGDSAAYFCASSPPQGERGYTFGSGTRLTVV.

The J gene is TRBJ1-5, the V gene TRBV9; D is uncertain. Germline values: CDR1 SGDLS, CDR2 YYNGEE. The CDR3 contains 13 residues. The V gene lost 0 bases and the J gene lost 4 bases, with 5 bases spanning the gap. CDR3 in amino acids: CASSVDGNQPQHF. The CDR3 DNA is TGTGCCAGCAGCGTAGATGGGAATCAGCCCCAGCATTTT.

Relative to its sample, this clone is large. This chain joins TRBV5-6 and TRBJ2-2; no clear D. The CDR3 runs to 12 residues. The germline V and J ends were trimmed by 4 bases and 4 bases, with 5 bases remaining between them. CDR1 is SGHDT, CDR2 YYEEEE, per germline. CDR3 in DNA: TGTGCCAGCAGCGGGCTCACCGGGGAGCTGTTTTTT. As protein: CASSGLTGELFF. Based on the CDR3 plus reference TRBV5-6 and TRBJ2-2, the full variable domain is DAGVTQSPTHLIKTRGQQVTLRCSPKSGHDTVSWYQQALGQGPQFIFQYYEEEERQRGNFPDRFSGHQFPNYSSELNVNALLLGDSALYLCASSGLTGELFFGEGSRLTVL.

V usage is TRBV5-5 and J usage is TRBJ2-5, with TRBD1 matching over 7 bases. There are 16 residues in the CDR3. CDR1 is SGHKS and CDR2 is YYEKEE in the germline V gene (reference sequence). V was pared by 0 bases and J by 1 base, with 6 bases of the junction left unmatched. CDR3 amino acids: CASSLVIAGGQETQYF. The DNA for the CDR3 is TGTGCCAGCAGCTTGGTAATAGCAGGGGGCCAAGAGACCCAGTACTTC. The whole variable domain, filled in from reference TRBV5-5 and TRBJ2-5, reads DAGVTQSPTHLIKTRGQQVTLRCSPISGHKSVSWYQQVLGQGPQFIFQYYEKEERGRGNFPDRFSARQFPNYSSELNVNALLLGDSALYLCASSLVIAGGQETQYFGPGTRLLVL.

V gene TRBV6-5 combines with J gene TRBJ1-3; a weak D match, TRBD1 (5 bases). Germline assignment: CDR1 MNHEY and CDR2 SVGAGI. The CDR3 runs to 14 residues. Trimming removed 4 bases at V and 0 bases at J, with 7 bases between. CDR3 bases: TGTGCCAGCAGTTCCCAGGGCTCTGGAAACACCATATATTTT. This sequence encodes CASSSQGSGNTIYF.

This clone was observed a handful of times. One end of the junction does not line up with germline, which may come from a read error. In the same sample, other DNA sequences code for this CDR3. The chain employs TRBV7-7 and TRBJ2-1, with a possible D match to TRBD2 (7 bases). The CDR3 is 13 amino acids. Germline CDR1 SSHAT, CDR2 FNYEAQ (reference sequence). The chain's CDR3 is CASSTGRDNEQFF. The CDR3 DNA sequence: TGTGCTAGCAGTACAGGGAGGGACAATGAGCAGTTCTTC.

This chain uses TRBV9 with TRBJ2-1; D is possibly TRBD1 or TRBD2 (6 bases each). V dropped 0 bases and J dropped 0 bases, with 10 bases sitting between them. CDR1 and CDR2 from the germline V gene are SGDLS and YYNGEE. This CDR3 spans 16 amino acids. The CDR3 bases are TGTGCCAGCAGCGTAGTCCCGGGGGCCTCCTACAATGAGCAGTTCTTC. It codes for CASSVVPGASYNEQFF.

In this sample, this clone turned up once. This rearrangement joins TRBV9 to TRBJ2-7; 7 positions match TRBD1. This CDR3 contains 14 residues. With V trimmed by 4 bases and J by 3 bases, 7 bases remained unmatched. CDR1 and CDR2 from the germline V gene are SGDLS and YYNGEE. The CDR3 here is CASSLEGADYEQYF. The CDR3 nucleotides are TGTGCCAGCAGCTTAGAGGGGGCAGACTACGAGCAGTACTTC.

The chain links TRBV19 to TRBJ1-6; D possibly corresponds to TRBD1 (5 bases). This CDR3 region has 16 residues. CDR1 is LNHDA and CDR2 is SQIVND in the germline V gene (reference sequence). Trimming took off 5 bases at V and 10 bases at J, with 21 bases between the two ends. The CDR3 DNA reads TGTGCCAGTAGTTCCCCCCAAGGGGATTTGGGATCACCCCTCCACTTT. Protein: CASSSPQGDLGSPLHF.

A few counts support this clone. The chain links TRBV5-1 to TRBJ1-6; no clear D gene. The CDR3 sequence is 16 residues long. The V end was cut by 0 bases, the J end by 10 bases, with 17 bases between. The germline gives CDR1 SGHRS, CDR2 YFSETQ. The CDR3 is CASSLAPGATGSPLHF. The CDR3 nucleotides are TGCGCCAGCAGCTTGGCTCCGGGAGCGACGGGATCACCCCTCCACTTT. Filled out from reference TRBV5-1 and TRBJ1-6, the complete variable domain reads KAGVTQTPRYLIKTRGQQVTLSCSPISGHRSVSWYQQTPGQGLQFLFEYFSETQRNKGNFPGRFSGRQFSNSRSEMNVSTLELGDSALYLCASSLAPGATGSPLHFGNGTRLTVT.

The gene calls are TRBV5-1 and TRBJ2-2; D unclear. V lost 4 bases to trimming and J lost 1 base, with 11 bases between them. The CDR3 runs to 15 residues. Germline CDR1 is SGHRS and CDR2 is YFSETQ. CDR3 DNA sequence: TGCGCCAGCAGCGTAACATCAGGGAACACCGGGGAGCTGTTTTTT. Its protein is CASSVTSGNTGELFF.

The V gene is TRBV18, the J gene TRBJ2-6, with D possibly being TRBD1 or TRBD2 (5 bases each). Germline CDR1 and CDR2: KGHSH and LQKENI. V was pared by 3 bases and J by 0 bases, with 12 bases between. The CDR3 has 17 residues. CDR3 loop: CASSPGTASSGANVLTF. The CDR3 coding sequence is TGTGCCAGCTCACCGGGGACCGCTAGCTCTGGGGCCAACGTCCTGACTTTC. Drawing the rest from reference TRBV18 and TRBJ2-6, the complete variable domain is NAGVMQNPRHLVRRRGQEARLRCSPMKGHSHVYWYRQLPEEGLKFMVYLQKENIIDESGMPKERFSAEFPKEGPSILRIQQVVRGDSAAYFCASSPGTASSGANVLTFGAGSRLTVL.

The gene calls are TRBV6-1 and TRBJ2-2, with D hard to call. The CDR3 has 16 amino acids. V lost 0 bases and J lost 7, with 15 bases in between. From germline, CDR1 is MNHNS and CDR2 SASEGT. CDR3 protein: CASSEALLGLGGELFF. CDR3 nucleotides: TGTGCCAGCAGTGAAGCGTTGTTGGGTCTGGGCGGGGAGCTGTTTTTT.